This is a list of T cell receptor beta chains from one sample in a study of identical twins. MiXCR, run by TCRdb on the 5' RACE reads, gives a single entry per CDR3 protein. The sample yields some 500,000 distinct CDR3 sequences, 13% to 15% seen once. A further study also used this sample, focusing on yellow fever vaccine responses in identical twins.

Sequencing was carried out using CD4+ T cells sorted from blood. These receptors originate from a woman between 18 and 29 years old in good health. Each CDR3 is given with its conserved first and last residue. A D gene is named only where the DNA matches it firmly. Clone size appears in some rows only: once, few, many, or a class for an expanded clone.

DNA	CDR3	J	length	V	D	size
TGCGCCAGCAGCCAAGAGGTCGGGGCCAATGAGCAGTTCTTC	CASSQEVGANEQFF	TRBJ2-1	14	TRBV5-1	-	few
TGCGCCAGCAGCTTGGGACCCTCGAACACTGAAGCTTTCTTT	CASSLGPSNTEAFF	TRBJ1-1	14	TRBV5-1	-	-
TGCAGCGTTGAGTCGGGGGGTGAGACCCAGTACTTC	CSVESGGETQYF	TRBJ2-5	12	TRBV29-1	TRBD2	-
TGCGCCAGCACCCTTACAGGGAGACCCGGGGACACCATATATTTT	CASTLTGRPGDTIYF	TRBJ1-3	15	TRBV5-1	-	many
TGTGCCAGTGAGACAGTCTCCTACGAGCAGTACTTC	CASETVSYEQYF	TRBJ2-7	12	TRBV28	-	-
TGCGCCAGCAGCCCCTCGGAGCGACCGACAGATACGCAGTATTTT	CASSPSERPTDTQYF	TRBJ2-3	15	TRBV5-1	-	-
TGCGCCAGCAGCTTGAATGGGGAGACCCAGTACTTC	CASSLNGETQYF	TRBJ2-5	12	TRBV5-1	-	-
TGTGCCAGCAGCCCCTTACTCGGGACTAGCGGCACAGATACGCAGTATTTT	CASSPLLGTSGTDTQYF	TRBJ2-3	17	TRBV7-9	TRBD2	-
TGTGCCATCAGTGAGTCGTGGGCTGAGCAGTTCTTC	CAISESWAEQFF	TRBJ2-1	12	TRBV10-3	-	-
TGTGCCAGCAGTCTTAAGGGCCACATTCAGTACTTC	CASSLKGHIQYF	TRBJ2-4	12	TRBV28	-	many